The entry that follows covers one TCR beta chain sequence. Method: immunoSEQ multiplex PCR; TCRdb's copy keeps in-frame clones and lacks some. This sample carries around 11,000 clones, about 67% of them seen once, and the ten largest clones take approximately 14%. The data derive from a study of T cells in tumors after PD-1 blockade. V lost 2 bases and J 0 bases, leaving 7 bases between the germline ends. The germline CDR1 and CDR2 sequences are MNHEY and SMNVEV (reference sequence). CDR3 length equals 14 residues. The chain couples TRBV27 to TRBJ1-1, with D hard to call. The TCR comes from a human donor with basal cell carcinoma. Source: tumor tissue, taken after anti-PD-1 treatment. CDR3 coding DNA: TGTGCCAGCAGTTTAGGACCGTTGAACACTGAAGCTTTCTTT. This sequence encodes CASSLGPLNTEAFF.